This T cell receptor beta chain was sequenced in a study of siplizumab effects on memory and regulatory T cells. Study outcomes and limitations: On average, about 70% of mappable alloreactive CD4+ clones were Treg-derived under siplizumab, against about 30% in controls. The authors did not confirm suppressive function in proliferating Tregs from siplizumab cultures. The apparent diversity of naive T cells exceeded that of memory cells, and naive T cells seemed to make a major contribution to the alloresponse. No assignable naive or memory phenotype existed for roughly 80-96% of proliferating CD4+ or CD8+ clones.

This clone was picked up one time. Its matching antigen is unknown. Some clones are missing from TCRdb's copy, which holds only in-frame ones; the method was immunoSEQ multiplex PCR. The sample consists of more than 95,000 clones, about 93% of them appearing once. Sequences were obtained from Tregs sorted from blood. The receptor was isolated from a human donor in good health.

CDR3 loop: CASSQVGGQNYEQYF. CDR3 DNA sequence: TGTGCCAGCAGCCAAGTGGGTGGGCAGAACTACGAGCAGTACTTC. The rearrangement links TRBV4-2 to TRBJ2-7; no definite D call. Trimming removed 1 base from V and 3 bases from J, with 13 bases in between. Germline V lookup: CDR1 LGHNA, CDR2 YNFKEQ. The CDR3 is 15 amino acids.